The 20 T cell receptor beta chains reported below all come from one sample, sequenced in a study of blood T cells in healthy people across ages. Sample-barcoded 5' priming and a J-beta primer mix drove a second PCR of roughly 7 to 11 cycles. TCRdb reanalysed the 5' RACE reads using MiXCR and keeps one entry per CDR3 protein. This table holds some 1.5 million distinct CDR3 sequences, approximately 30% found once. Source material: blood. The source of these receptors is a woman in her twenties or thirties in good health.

The CDR3 nucleotides are TGTGCCAGCAGCCCCCCCTCGGGACAGAAGGGAGAGACCCAGTACTTC. Residues: CASSPPSGQKGETQYF. This sequence joins TRBV7-6 and TRBJ2-5, with 7 nucleotides matching TRBD1. CDR3 length: 16 residues. The germline V gene encodes CDR1 SGHVS and CDR2 FNYEAQ. The trim removed 5 bases at V and 4 bases at J, leaving 13 bases unmatched.

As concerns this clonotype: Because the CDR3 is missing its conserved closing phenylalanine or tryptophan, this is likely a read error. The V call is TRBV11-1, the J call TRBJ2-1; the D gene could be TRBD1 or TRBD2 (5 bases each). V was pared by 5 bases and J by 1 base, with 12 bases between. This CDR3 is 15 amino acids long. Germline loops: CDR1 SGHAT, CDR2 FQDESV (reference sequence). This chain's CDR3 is CASSPGTSSYNEQFL. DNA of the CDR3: TGTGCCAGCAGCCCCGGGACCTCTTCCTACAATGAGCAGTTCTTA.

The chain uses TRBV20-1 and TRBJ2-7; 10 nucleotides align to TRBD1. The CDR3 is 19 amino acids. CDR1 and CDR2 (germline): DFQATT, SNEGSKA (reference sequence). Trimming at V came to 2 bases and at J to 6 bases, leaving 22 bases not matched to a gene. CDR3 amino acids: CSARKVPGQGTIAGSEQYF. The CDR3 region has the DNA TGCAGTGCTAGAAAAGTCCCGGGACAGGGGACCATAGCGGGGAGCGAGCAGTACTTC.

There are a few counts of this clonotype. CDR3 sequence reads: CASSAQAGASYNEQFF. CDR3 in DNA: TGTGCCAGCAGCGCTCAAGCGGGGGCCTCCTACAATGAGCAGTTCTTC. The chain is built from TRBV7-2 and TRBJ2-1; 8 bases are shared with TRBD2. CDR1 is SGHTA and CDR2 is FQGNSA in the germline V gene. This CDR3 is built from 16 residues. The J segment lost 0 bases and the V segment lost 5 bases, leaving 6 bases of the junction unmatched.

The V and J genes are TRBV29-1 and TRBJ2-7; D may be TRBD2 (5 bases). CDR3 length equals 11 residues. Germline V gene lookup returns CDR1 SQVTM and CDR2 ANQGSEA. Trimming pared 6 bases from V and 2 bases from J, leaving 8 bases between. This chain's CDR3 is CSVSGTYEQYF. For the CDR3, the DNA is TGCAGCGTGTCCGGGACCTACGAGCAGTACTTC.

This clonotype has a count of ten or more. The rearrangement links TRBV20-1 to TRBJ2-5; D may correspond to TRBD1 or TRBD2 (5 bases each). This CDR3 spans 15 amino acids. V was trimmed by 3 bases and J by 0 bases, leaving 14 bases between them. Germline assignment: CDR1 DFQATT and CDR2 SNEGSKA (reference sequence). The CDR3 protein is CSARVTGANQETQYF. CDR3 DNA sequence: TGCAGTGCTAGGGTTACCGGGGCCAACCAAGAGACCCAGTACTTC.

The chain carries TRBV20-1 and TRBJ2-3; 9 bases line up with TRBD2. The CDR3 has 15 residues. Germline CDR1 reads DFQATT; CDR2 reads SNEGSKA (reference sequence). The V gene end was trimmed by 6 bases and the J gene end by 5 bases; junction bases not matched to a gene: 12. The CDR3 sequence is CSAQRIAGARDTQYF. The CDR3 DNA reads TGCAGTGCCCAACGTATAGCGGGGGCCAGAGATACGCAGTATTTT.

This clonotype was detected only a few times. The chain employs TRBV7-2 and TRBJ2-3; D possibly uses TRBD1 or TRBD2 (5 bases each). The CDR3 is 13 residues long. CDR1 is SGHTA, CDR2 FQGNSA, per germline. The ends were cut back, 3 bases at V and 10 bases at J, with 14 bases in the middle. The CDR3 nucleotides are TGTGCCAGCAGCTTGGAATCATCGGGACCGCAGTATTTT. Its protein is CASSLESSGPQYF.

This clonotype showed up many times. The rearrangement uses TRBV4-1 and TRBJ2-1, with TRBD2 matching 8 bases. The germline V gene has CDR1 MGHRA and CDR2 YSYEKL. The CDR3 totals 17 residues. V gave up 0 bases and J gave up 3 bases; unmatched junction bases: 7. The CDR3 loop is CASSQDRATSDYNEQFF. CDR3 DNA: TGCGCCAGCAGCCAAGACCGTGCGACTAGCGACTACAATGAGCAGTTCTTC.

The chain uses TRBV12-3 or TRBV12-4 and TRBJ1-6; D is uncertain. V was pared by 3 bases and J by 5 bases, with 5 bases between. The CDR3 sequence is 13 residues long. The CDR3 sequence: CASSLKNNSPLHF. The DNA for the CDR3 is TGTGCCAGCAGTTTGAAAAATAATTCACCCCTCCACTTT.

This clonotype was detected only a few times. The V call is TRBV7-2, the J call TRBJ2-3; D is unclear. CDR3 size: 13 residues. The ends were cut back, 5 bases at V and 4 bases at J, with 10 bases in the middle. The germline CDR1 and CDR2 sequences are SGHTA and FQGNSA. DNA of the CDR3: TGTGCCAGCAGCCCATGGGTGTCAGATACGCAGTATTTT. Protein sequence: CASSPWVSDTQYF.

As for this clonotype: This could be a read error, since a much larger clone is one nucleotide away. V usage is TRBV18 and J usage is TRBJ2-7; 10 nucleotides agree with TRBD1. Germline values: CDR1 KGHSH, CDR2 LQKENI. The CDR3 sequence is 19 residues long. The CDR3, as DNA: TGTGCCAGCTCACCACCGAGACAGGGGGCAAAGGCCTCCTCCTACGAGCAGTGCTTC. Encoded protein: CASSPPRQGAKASSYEQCF.

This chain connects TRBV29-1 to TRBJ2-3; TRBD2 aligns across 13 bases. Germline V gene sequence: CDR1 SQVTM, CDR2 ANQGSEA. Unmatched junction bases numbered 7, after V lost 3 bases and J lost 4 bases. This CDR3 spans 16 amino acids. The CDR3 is CSVDQRTSGRADTQYF. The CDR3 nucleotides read TGCAGCGTTGACCAGCGGACTAGCGGGAGAGCAGATACGCAGTATTTT.

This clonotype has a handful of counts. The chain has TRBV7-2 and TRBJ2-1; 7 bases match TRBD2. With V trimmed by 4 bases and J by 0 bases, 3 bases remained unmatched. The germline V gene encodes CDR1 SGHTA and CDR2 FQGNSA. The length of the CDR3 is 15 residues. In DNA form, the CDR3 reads TGTGCCAGCAGCTGGAGCGGGAACTCCTACAATGAGCAGTTCTTC. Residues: CASSWSGNSYNEQFF.

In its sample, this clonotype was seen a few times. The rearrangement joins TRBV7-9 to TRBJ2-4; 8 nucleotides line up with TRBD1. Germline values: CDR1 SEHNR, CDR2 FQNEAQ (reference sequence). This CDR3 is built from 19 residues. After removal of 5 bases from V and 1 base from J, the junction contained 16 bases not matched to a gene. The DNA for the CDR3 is TGTGCCAGCAGCACAACAGACAGGGGAATCGGTGGGGCCAAAAACATTCAGTACTTC. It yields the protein CASSTTDRGIGGAKNIQYF.

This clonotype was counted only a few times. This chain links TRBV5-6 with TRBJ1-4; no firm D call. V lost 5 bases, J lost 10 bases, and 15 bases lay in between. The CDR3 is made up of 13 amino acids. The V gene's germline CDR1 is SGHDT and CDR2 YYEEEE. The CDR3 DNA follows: TGTGCCAGCAGTGGAGCGTATTATCGAAAACTGTTTTTT. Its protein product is CASSGAYYRKLFF.

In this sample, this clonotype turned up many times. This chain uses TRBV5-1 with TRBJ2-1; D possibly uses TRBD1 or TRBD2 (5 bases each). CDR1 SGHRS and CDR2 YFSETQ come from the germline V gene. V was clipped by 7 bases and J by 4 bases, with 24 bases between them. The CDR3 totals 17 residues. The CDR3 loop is CASALIRRQGRYNEQFF. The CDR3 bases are TGCGCCAGCGCCCTAATAAGGAGGCAGGGAAGGTACAATGAGCAGTTCTTC.

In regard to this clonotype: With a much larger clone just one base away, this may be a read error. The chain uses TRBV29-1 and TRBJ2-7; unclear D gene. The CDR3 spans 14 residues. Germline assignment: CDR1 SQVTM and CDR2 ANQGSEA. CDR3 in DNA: TGCGGCGTTGAGGAGCCACACCAGAGTTACGAGCAGTACTTC. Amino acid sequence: CGVEEPHQSYEQYF.

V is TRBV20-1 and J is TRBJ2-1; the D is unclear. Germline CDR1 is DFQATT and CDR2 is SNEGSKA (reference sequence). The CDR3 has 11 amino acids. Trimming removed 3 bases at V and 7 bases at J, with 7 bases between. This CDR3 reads CSASLRNEQFF. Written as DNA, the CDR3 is TGCAGTGCTAGCCTGAGGAATGAGCAGTTCTTC.

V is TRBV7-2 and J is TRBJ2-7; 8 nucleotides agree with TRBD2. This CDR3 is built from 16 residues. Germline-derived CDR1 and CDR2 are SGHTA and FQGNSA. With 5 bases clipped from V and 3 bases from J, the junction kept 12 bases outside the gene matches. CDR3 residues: CASSTGAGGANYEQYF. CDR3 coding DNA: TGTGCCAGCAGCACGGGGGCGGGGGGCGCTAACTACGAGCAGTACTTC.